Following are 21 T cell receptor beta chains from one sample sequenced in a study of T and B cells in COVID-19 patients. BIOMED2 TRB-A/B primer pools were used in multiplex TRB PCR. TCRdb re-called the multiplex PCR reads with MiXCR, one entry per CDR3 protein. The sample records 15,000 or so distinct CDR3 sequences, around a quarter being singletons. TRB was amplified from roughly 250-500 ng of blood genomic DNA. Sample: blood. These receptors all come from a human donor who had recovered from COVID-19.

This clonotype turned up a few times. This sequence joins TRBV6-5 and TRBJ1-1, with TRBD1 matching 9 bases. The junction had 11 bases not matched to a gene; V was cut back by 5 bases and J by 4 bases. CDR3 size: 16 residues. Germline loops: CDR1 MNHEY, CDR2 SVGAGI. The CDR3 bases are TGTGCCAGCAGTCACAACTACAGGGGGCGCGGCACTGAAGCTTTCTTT. Encoded protein: CASSHNYRGRGTEAFF.

The chain couples TRBV5-4 to TRBJ2-3; possibly TRBD2 for D (5 bases). The ends were cut back, 1 base at V and 6 bases at J, with 15 bases in the middle. The CDR3 loop spans 15 amino acids. Germline V gene lookup returns CDR1 SGHNT and CDR2 YYREEE (reference sequence). The CDR3, as DNA: TGTGCCAGCAGCTTGCAAGCGGTAGGGCGGGATACGCAGTATTTT. Protein product: CASSLQAVGRDTQYF.

V usage is TRBV7-6 and J usage is TRBJ2-1; either TRBD1 or TRBD2 may supply D (5 bases each). The germline gives CDR1 SGHVS, CDR2 FNYEAQ. This CDR3 contains 11 residues. V dropped 4 bases and J dropped 10 bases, with 8 bases sitting between them. CDR3 sequence: CASSYRDEQFF. The DNA of the CDR3 is TGTGCCAGCAGCTACCGGGACGAGCAGTTCTTC.

The V and J genes are TRBV27 and TRBJ2-7, with 12 bases that match TRBD2. The V segment lost 5 bases and the J segment 0 bases; nucleotides outside the gene matches: 5. From germline, CDR1 is MNHEY and CDR2 SMNVEV (reference sequence). This CDR3 is 16 amino acids long. CDR3 coding DNA: TGTGCCAGCAGTGGGACTAGCGGGTTAAACTCCTACGAGCAGTACTTC. It translates to CASSGTSGLNSYEQYF.

The chain recombines TRBV7-2 with TRBJ1-4, with unresolved D. CDR3 size: 15 residues. The V end lost 5 bases, the J end lost 7 bases, and 17 bases lay between the germline ends. Germline values: CDR1 SGHTA, CDR2 FQGNSA. The CDR3 loop reads CASSLPRAGGEKLFF. In DNA form, the CDR3 reads TGTGCCAGCAGCCTCCCGCGAGCAGGCGGTGAAAAACTGTTTTTT.

By sample share, this clonotype is medium-sized. This chain connects TRBV5-5 to TRBJ2-5; D perhaps matches TRBD1 (6 bases). CDR3 length equals 16 residues. V lost 1 base to trimming and J lost 5 bases, with 18 bases between them. Germline V gene data show CDR1 as SGHKS and CDR2 as YYEKEE (reference sequence). CDR3 loop: CASSLFRGATTETQYF. The CDR3 DNA sequence: TGTGCCAGCAGCTTGTTCAGGGGAGCTACTACGGAGACCCAGTACTTC.

Only a few counts were recorded for this clonotype. The chain combines TRBV7-9 with TRBJ1-5, with D possibly matching TRBD1 (5 bases). Trimming took 1 base from V and 6 from J, leaving 16 bases between them. Germline assignment: CDR1 SEHNR and CDR2 FQNEAQ (reference sequence). This CDR3 contains 16 residues. The CDR3 loop is CASSLGGTGIGQPQHF. CDR3 nucleotide sequence: TGTGCCAGCAGCTTAGGAGGGACGGGTATTGGTCAGCCCCAGCATTTT.

The V and J genes are TRBV28 and TRBJ2-7; 9 positions agree with TRBD2. From germline, CDR1 is MDHEN and CDR2 SYDVKM. The V gene end was trimmed by 8 bases and the J gene end by 2 bases; junction bases not matched to a gene: 7. This CDR3 has 14 amino acids. The CDR3 region has the DNA TGTGCCAGCTCGCTAGCGGGACCGCCCTACGAGCAGTACTTC. It yields the protein CASSLAGPPYEQYF.

This chain uses TRBV5-5 with TRBJ1-5; TRBD1 aligns across 10 bases. CDR1 SGHKS and CDR2 YYEKEE come from the germline V gene (reference sequence). The CDR3 extends over 15 amino acids. V was clipped by 2 bases and J by 6 bases; unmatched bases: 5. This chain's CDR3 is CASSFGTGDAQPQHF. As DNA, the CDR3 is TGTGCCAGCAGCTTCGGGACAGGGGATGCTCAGCCCCAGCATTTT.

This chain uses TRBV20-1 with TRBJ1-4, with TRBD1 matching over 8 bases. The CDR3 consists of 17 residues. The V gene's germline CDR1 is DFQATT and CDR2 SNEGSKA (reference sequence). V trimming: 4 bases; J trimming: 7 bases; junction bases outside the gene matches: 17. This chain's CDR3 is CSAKPPAWTGSTEKLFF. The CDR3 DNA is TGCAGTGCTAAACCACCTGCCTGGACAGGGAGTACTGAAAAACTGTTTTTT.

The chain carries TRBV14 and TRBJ1-1, with D possibly being TRBD1 (6 bases). CDR1 is SGHDN and CDR2 is FVKESK in the germline V gene. The CDR3 spans 14 residues. V was pared by 8 bases and J by 5 bases, with 18 bases between. The CDR3 reads CASRKGGGGTEAFF. DNA for the CDR3: TGTGCCAGCCGAAAAGGGGGTGGTGGAACTGAAGCTTTCTTT.

This clonotype is categorized as medium-sized. This sequence joins TRBV19 and TRBJ2-7; D may be TRBD1 or TRBD2 (5 bases each). Between the trimmed V and J ends, which lost 3 bases and 3 bases, there was a span of 9 bases. The CDR3 is 13 residues long. The germline V gene encodes CDR1 LNHDA and CDR2 SQIVND (reference sequence). The CDR3 here is CASSIGTGYEQYV. For the CDR3, the DNA is TGTGCCAGTAGTATCGGGACGGGCTACGAGCAGTACGTC.

This clonotype was seen a handful of times. The V and J genes are TRBV11-2 and TRBJ2-6; D is unclear. The CDR3 consists of 13 residues. The V end was cut by 9 bases, the J end by 0 bases, with 6 bases between. Germline V CDR1 and CDR2: SGHAT, FQNNGV. The CDR3 DNA reads as TGTGCCAGTCGGATCTCTGGGGCCAACGTCCTGACTTTC. It codes for CASRISGANVLTF.

The chain links TRBV6-6 to TRBJ1-4; D unclear. This CDR3 spans 14 amino acids. CDR1 is MNHNY, CDR2 SVGAGI, per germline (reference sequence). V dropped 8 bases and J dropped 7 bases, with 17 bases sitting between them. The CDR3 bases are TGTGCCAGCTCGGAAGACATATGGGGTGAAAAACTGTTTTTT. It yields the protein CASSEDIWGEKLFF.

The chain carries TRBV6-2 or TRBV6-3 and TRBJ1-2; a possible D gene is TRBD1 (5 bases). The CDR3 has 13 amino acids. Trimming removed 6 bases from V and 5 bases from J, with 13 bases in between. Per germline, CDR1 MNHEY and CDR2 SVGEGT. CDR3 in DNA: TGTGCCAGCAGCAACGACAGCCCATATGGCTACACCTTC. Residues: CASSNDSPYGYTF.

This clonotype was seen only a few times. V gene TRBV27 combines with J gene TRBJ1-2; D might be TRBD1 (6 bases). The V end was cut by 3 bases, the J end by 7 bases, with 12 bases between. The V gene's germline CDR1 is MNHEY and CDR2 SMNVEV (reference sequence). This CDR3 spans 13 amino acids. The CDR3 coding sequence is TGTGCCAGCAGTTTTGGGGGCCCCAGTGGCTACACCTTC. It specifies CASSFGGPSGYTF.

This clonotype is labeled medium-sized. The chain has TRBV19 and TRBJ2-5; a weak D match, TRBD1 (5 bases). V was pared by 5 bases and J by 1 base, with 14 bases between. Looked up from germline, CDR1 is LNHDA and CDR2 is SQIVND (reference sequence). The CDR3 is 15 residues long. The chain's CDR3 is CASSGALVPQETQYF. Written as DNA, the CDR3 is TGTGCCAGTAGTGGGGCGCTCGTCCCCCAAGAGACCCAGTACTTC.

This chain joins TRBV9 and TRBJ2-7; 7 nucleotides agree with TRBD1. J was trimmed by 5 bases and V by 3 bases; bases with no gene match: 11. This CDR3 has 15 residues. Germline assignment: CDR1 SGDLS and CDR2 YYNGEE. CDR3 sequence reads: CASSATGQAPNEQYF. Here the CDR3 DNA reads TGTGCCAGCAGCGCAACAGGACAGGCCCCTAACGAGCAGTACTTC.

This clonotype was counted at least ten times. The J gene is TRBJ2-1, the V gene TRBV27, with 13 bases matching TRBD2. The CDR3 covers 18 residues. Trimming cost V 5 bases and J 6 bases; bases outside gene matches: 13. Germline lookup yields CDR1 MNHEY and CDR2 SMNVEV (reference sequence). CDR3 loop: CASSRHIGLAGVSNEQFF. CDR3 DNA sequence: TGTGCCAGCAGTCGCCATATTGGACTAGCGGGAGTAAGCAATGAGCAGTTCTTC.

The sample holds a few counts of this clonotype. The V call is TRBV12-3 or TRBV12-4, the J call TRBJ1-2; D is uncertain. V was trimmed by 6 bases and J by 6 bases, leaving 23 bases between them. The CDR3 sequence is 16 residues long. In DNA form, the CDR3 reads TGTGCCAGCAGCCACACACAAGGGCCGCTTGGGCATGGCTACACCTTC. Its protein product is CASSHTQGPLGHGYTF.

This clonotype was counted between two and nine times. V usage is TRBV24-1 and J usage is TRBJ2-1; TRBD2 matches 11 bases. The germline gives CDR1 KGHDR, CDR2 SFDVKD. The CDR3 is 16 residues long. The junction had 6 bases not matched to a gene; V was cut back by 1 base and J by 8 bases. CDR3 region: CATSDFLAGGQDEQFF. In DNA form, the CDR3 reads TGTGCCACCAGTGATTTCTTAGCGGGAGGGCAAGATGAGCAGTTCTTC.